A single sample is the source of the 21 T cell receptor beta chains below, sequenced in a study of T cells in Graves' hyperthyroidism and ophthalmopathy. Regions amplified from RNA transcripts were the TCR beta CDR3 regions. TCR CDR3 regions were first amplified by RT-PCR with HTBI primers. TCRdb re-derived calls from the multiplex PCR reads in MiXCR, one entry per CDR3 protein. The table lists about 680,000 distinct CDR3 sequences, approximately 36% of them singletons. What was sequenced was blood. Every receptor here comes from a woman aged 40 to 49 with Graves' hyperthyroidism.

The CDR3 nucleotides read TGCGCCAGCAGTCCACAGGGGTTCTACGAGCAGTACTTC. Translating gives CASSPQGFYEQYF. This sequence joins TRBV10-2 and TRBJ2-7, with 7 bases matching TRBD1. Germline-derived CDR1 and CDR2 are WSHSY and SAAADI. The CDR3 is made up of 13 amino acids. The V and J ends lost 5 bases and 3 bases, in that order; junction bases with no gene match: 4.

This clonotype was counted a single time. This rearrangement joins TRBV2 to TRBJ2-3; D gene unclear. Per the germline V gene, CDR1 is SNHLY and CDR2 is FYNNEI. The CDR3 extends over 14 amino acids. V gave up 6 bases and J gave up 1 base, with 11 bases separating them. This chain's CDR3 is CASSLLLGTDTQYF. CDR3 coding DNA: TGTGCCAGCAGCCTCCTCCTTGGCACAGATACGCAGTATTTT. The whole variable domain, filled in from reference TRBV2 and TRBJ2-3, reads EPEVTQTPSHQVTQMGQEVILRCVPISNHLYFYWYRQILGQKVEFLVSFYNNEISEKSEIFDDQFSVERPDGSNFTLKIRSTKLEDSAMYFCASSLLLGTDTQYFGPGTRLTVL.

The chain couples TRBV6-5 to TRBJ1-6; 9 bases are a match to TRBD1. V lost 6 bases, J lost 5 bases, and 8 bases stayed unmatched. The CDR3 runs 16 residues. Per germline, CDR1 MNHEY and CDR2 SVGAGI. The CDR3 is CASSGQGTADNSPLHF. CDR3 sequence (DNA): TGTGCCAGCAGCGGACAGGGGACAGCAGATAATTCACCCCTCCACTTT.

This clonotype was seen many times. The V and J genes are TRBV12-3 or TRBV12-4 and TRBJ1-6; 9 nucleotides line up with TRBD1. The CDR3 sequence is 16 residues long. J was trimmed by 10 bases and V by 1 base; bases with no gene match: 8. CDR3 amino acids: CASSLVGTGLASPLHF. CDR3 bases: TGTGCCAGCAGTTTAGTTGGGACAGGGCTAGCATCACCCCTCCACTTT.

In regard to this clonotype: One end of the junction varies from germline; a read error may be responsible. The chain carries TRBV6-5 and TRBJ1-6, with TRBD1 as a possible D gene (5 bases). This CDR3 is built from 15 residues. Germline V gives CDR1 MNHEY, CDR2 SVGAGI. The CDR3 sequence: CTSSPGNLGGSPLHF. For the CDR3, the DNA is TGTACCAGCAGTCCCGGGAACCTGGGGGGTTCACCCCTCCACTTT.

The table lists this clonotype with a few counts. One junction end disagrees with the germline gene, perhaps due to a read error. This chain connects TRBV10-2 to TRBJ1-1; D is undetermined. Germline values: CDR1 WSHSY, CDR2 SAAADI. This CDR3 is 14 amino acids long. CDR3 coding DNA: TGTGCCAGCACCTCGGAGGGTGGGAACACTGAAGCTTTCTTT. The encoded protein is CASTSEGGNTEAFF.

The V and J genes are TRBV6-5 and TRBJ1-6; D uncertain. There are 11 residues in the CDR3. V was clipped by 0 bases and J by 16 bases, with 7 bases between them. Looked up from germline, CDR1 is MNHEY and CDR2 is SVGAGI. CDR3 coding DNA: TGTGCCAGCAGTTACTCGATTAGACTCCACTTT. It codes for CASSYSIRLHF.

This clonotype has at least ten counts. J is TRBJ2-7 and V is TRBV7-9, with TRBD1 as a possible D gene (7 bases). V gave up 5 bases and J gave up 2 bases, with 16 bases separating them. CDR1 SEHNR and CDR2 FQNEAQ come from the germline V gene (reference sequence). The CDR3 spans 15 residues. This CDR3 is CASSQGGPLAYEQYF. The CDR3 DNA follows: TGTGCCAGCAGCCAGGGGGGACCCCTAGCCTACGAGCAGTACTTC.

This clonotype was counted at least ten times. The V and J genes are TRBV6-6 and TRBJ2-7; 11 positions agree with TRBD1. From germline, CDR1 is MNHNY and CDR2 SVGAGI (reference sequence). This CDR3 contains 15 residues. Losses at the gene ends were 4 bases for V and 3 bases for J; bases not matched to a gene: 5. The CDR3 DNA reads TGTGCCAGCAGTTCCCCGGGACAGGGGGACTACGAGCAGTACTTC. Residues: CASSSPGQGDYEQYF.

This clonotype has ten or more counts. This chain links TRBV6-5 with TRBJ1-2; 7 bases are a match to TRBD1. From germline, CDR1 is MNHEY and CDR2 SVGAGI. CDR3 length: 14 residues. V was pared by 5 bases and J by 2 bases, with 5 bases of the junction left unmatched. The CDR3, as DNA: TGTGCCAGCAGTGAGGAGACAGGGAACTATGGCTACACCTTC. This sequence encodes CASSEETGNYGYTF.

This clonotype was picked up many times. The genes are TRBV19 and TRBJ1-2; D ambiguous. V lost 5 bases and J lost 3, with 13 bases in between. Germline V gene sequence: CDR1 LNHDA, CDR2 SQIVND (reference sequence). The CDR3 contains 14 residues. The CDR3, as DNA: TGTGCCAGTAGTCCGACGGTGGCAGACTATGGCTACACCTTC. Translated: CASSPTVADYGYTF.

The chain uses TRBV20-1 and TRBJ2-5; 12 bases line up with TRBD2. Germline V gene sequence: CDR1 DFQATT, CDR2 SNEGSKA (reference sequence). This CDR3 comprises 14 residues. Trimming cost V 4 bases and J 7 bases; bases outside gene matches: 7. CDR3 residues: CSAMGLAGGVTQYF. The CDR3, as DNA: TGCAGTGCTATGGGGCTAGCGGGAGGGGTGACCCAGTACTTC.

The V and J genes are TRBV6-5 and TRBJ2-7; 10 bases are a match to TRBD2. This CDR3 has 14 amino acids. Trimming took 7 bases from V and 5 from J; bases not matched to a gene: 8. Germline CDR1 is MNHEY and CDR2 is SVGAGI. CDR3 in DNA: TGTGCCAGCAAGGACGGGCTAGCGGGAGACGAGCAGTACTTC. It yields the protein CASKDGLAGDEQYF.

This clonotype was picked up many times. The chain couples TRBV12-3 or TRBV12-4 to TRBJ1-1; TRBD1 matches 7 bases. Trimming took 5 bases from V and 3 from J; bases not matched to a gene: 9. The CDR3 runs to 15 residues. Here the CDR3 reads CASSRRQGGDTEAFF. The CDR3 DNA reads as TGTGCCAGCAGTCGCAGACAGGGAGGGGACACTGAAGCTTTCTTT.

A remark on this clonotype: The conserved phenylalanine or tryptophan normally closing the CDR3 is absent here, so this likely arose from a read error. The gene calls are TRBV7-2 and TRBJ1-5; D is unclear. CDR3 size: 12 residues. Germline CDR1 and CDR2: SGHTA and FQGNSA. Trimming took 6 bases from V and 7 from J, leaving 10 bases between them. CDR3 bases: TGTGCCAGCAGACTCCGGGGACAGCCCCAGCATCTT. Amino acid sequence: CASRLRGQPQHL.

This clonotype showed up just a few times. The rearrangement joins TRBV27 to TRBJ2-7; D not resolved. CDR1 is MNHEY and CDR2 is SMNVEV in the germline V gene (reference sequence). V shed 5 bases and J shed 3 bases, with 11 bases lying between them. This CDR3 contains 13 residues. CDR3 sequence reads: CASSNGLGYEQYF. DNA for the CDR3: TGTGCCAGCAGTAACGGCCTGGGCTACGAGCAGTACTTC.

The V call is TRBV6-6, the J call TRBJ1-2, with D maybe TRBD1 (5 bases). This CDR3 is 16 amino acids long. V gave up 2 bases and J gave up 2 bases, with 15 bases separating them. CDR1 is MNHNY and CDR2 is SVGAGI in the germline V gene (reference sequence). In DNA, the CDR3 is TGTGCCAGCAGTTACCCTAGCGACGGGGGGAACTATGGCTACACCTTC. Its translation: CASSYPSDGGNYGYTF.

This chain's CDR3 is CASSVPRGRGRNQPQHF. CDR3 DNA sequence: TGTGCCAGTAGTGTCCCCCGGGGGAGGGGTCGCAATCAGCCCCAGCATTTT. V gene TRBV19 combines with J gene TRBJ1-5; a weak D match, TRBD1 (5 bases). Per germline, CDR1 LNHDA and CDR2 SQIVND (reference sequence). Deletions cut 5 bases from V and 2 bases from J, with 19 bases between. This CDR3 region has 17 residues.

A few counts support this clonotype. The junction differs from germline at one of its ends, possibly a read error. The rearrangement uses TRBV7-2 and TRBJ1-2, with 10 bases that match TRBD1. This CDR3 is built from 16 residues. Germline assignment: CDR1 SGHTA and CDR2 FQGNSA. The CDR3 nucleotides are TGCGCCAGCAGCCAGAAAGACAGGGGGCGCACGGATGGCTACACCTTC. It yields the protein CASSQKDRGRTDGYTF.

This clonotype was observed at least ten times. This chain connects TRBV19 to TRBJ1-4; possibly TRBD1 for D (5 bases). This CDR3 comprises 15 residues. From germline, CDR1 is LNHDA and CDR2 SQIVND (reference sequence). Trimming removed 3 bases at V and 8 bases at J, with 16 bases between. The CDR3 loop reads CASSIPRAAGEKLFF. CDR3 DNA: TGTGCCAGTAGTATCCCCAGGGCAGCAGGGGAAAAACTGTTTTTT.

There are a few counts of this clonotype. This rearrangement joins TRBV2 to TRBJ1-5; the D is unclear. Germline V gives CDR1 SNHLY, CDR2 FYNNEI. V was clipped by 5 bases and J by 2 bases, with 13 bases between them. The CDR3 totals 15 residues. The CDR3 bases are TGTGCCAGCAGTTACTCCGGTAGGGGCAATCAGCCCCAGCATTTT. This sequence encodes CASSYSGRGNQPQHF.